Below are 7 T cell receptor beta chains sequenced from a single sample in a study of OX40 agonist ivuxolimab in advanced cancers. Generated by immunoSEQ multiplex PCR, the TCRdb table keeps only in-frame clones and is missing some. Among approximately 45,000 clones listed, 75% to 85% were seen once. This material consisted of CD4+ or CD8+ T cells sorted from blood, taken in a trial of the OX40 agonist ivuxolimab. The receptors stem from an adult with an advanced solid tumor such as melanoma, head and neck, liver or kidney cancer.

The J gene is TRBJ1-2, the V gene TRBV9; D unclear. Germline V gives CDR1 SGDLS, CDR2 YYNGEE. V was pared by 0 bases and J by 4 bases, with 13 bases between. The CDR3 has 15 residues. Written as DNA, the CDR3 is TGTGCCAGCAGCGTAGAGGTGCAGGCAGCCTATGGCTACACCTTC. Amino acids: CASSVEVQAAYGYTF.

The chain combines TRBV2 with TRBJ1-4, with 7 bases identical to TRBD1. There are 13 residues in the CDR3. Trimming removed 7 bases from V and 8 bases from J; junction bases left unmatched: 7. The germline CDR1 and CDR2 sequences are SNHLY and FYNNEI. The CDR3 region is CASNDRVREKLFF. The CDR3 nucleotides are TGTGCCAGCAATGACAGGGTTAGAGAAAAACTGTTTTTT.

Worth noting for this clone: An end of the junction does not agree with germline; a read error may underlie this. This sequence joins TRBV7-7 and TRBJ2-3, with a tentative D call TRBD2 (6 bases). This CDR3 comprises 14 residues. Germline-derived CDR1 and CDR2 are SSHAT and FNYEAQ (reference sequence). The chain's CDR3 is CASSLTGSTDTQYF. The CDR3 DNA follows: TGTGCTAGCAGCCTGACCGGGAGTACAGATACGCAGTATTTT.

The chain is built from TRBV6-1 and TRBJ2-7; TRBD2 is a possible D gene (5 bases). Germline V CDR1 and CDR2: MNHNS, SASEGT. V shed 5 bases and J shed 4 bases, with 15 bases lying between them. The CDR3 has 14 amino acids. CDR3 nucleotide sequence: TGTGCCAGCAGTTCGCGGACTCCCCGATACGAGCAGTACTTC. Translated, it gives CASSSRTPRYEQYF.

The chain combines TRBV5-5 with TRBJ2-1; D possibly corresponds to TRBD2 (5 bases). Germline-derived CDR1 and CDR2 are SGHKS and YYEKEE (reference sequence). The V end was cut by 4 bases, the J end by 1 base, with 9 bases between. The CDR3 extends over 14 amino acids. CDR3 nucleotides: TGTGCCAGCAGCCCGGGGTATTCCTACAATGAGCAGTTCTTC. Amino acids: CASSPGYSYNEQFF.

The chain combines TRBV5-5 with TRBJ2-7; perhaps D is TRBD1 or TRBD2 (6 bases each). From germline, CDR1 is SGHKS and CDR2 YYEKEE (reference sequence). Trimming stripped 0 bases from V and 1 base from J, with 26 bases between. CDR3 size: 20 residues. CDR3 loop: CASSLGGTWTARVRSYEQYF. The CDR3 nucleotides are TGTGCCAGCAGCTTGGGGGGGACTTGGACAGCCAGGGTGAGGTCCTACGAGCAGTACTTC.

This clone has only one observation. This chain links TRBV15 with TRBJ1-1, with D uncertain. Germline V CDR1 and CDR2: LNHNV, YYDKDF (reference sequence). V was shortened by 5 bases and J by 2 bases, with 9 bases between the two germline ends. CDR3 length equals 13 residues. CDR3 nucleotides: TGTGCCACCAGCCTTAATTTTAACACTGAAGCTTTCTTT. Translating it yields CATSLNFNTEAFF. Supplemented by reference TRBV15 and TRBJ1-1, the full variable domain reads DAMVIQNPRYQVTQFGKPVTLSCSQTLNHNVMYWYQQKSSQAPKLLFHYYDKDFNNEADTPDNFQSRRPNTSFCFLDIRSPGLGDTAMYLCATSLNFNTEAFFGQGTRLTVV.